Each of the 21 T cell receptor beta chains below was sequenced from the same sample in a study of blood T cell repertoires in COVID-19. Clones were read by immunoSEQ multiplex PCR, and TCRdb kept only the in-frame ones, dropping some. The data show about 78,000 clones, roughly nine tenths seen once. The specimen sequenced was peripheral blood. Source of these receptors: a man between 50 and 59 years old with active or convalescent COVID-19.

The count of this clone is one. V gene TRBV18 combines with J gene TRBJ2-3; 9 bases are shared with TRBD1. Trimming removed 3 bases from V and 2 bases from J; junction bases left unmatched: 3. Germline V gives CDR1 KGHSH, CDR2 LQKENI. The CDR3 contains 15 residues. The CDR3 DNA sequence: TGTGCCAGCTCACCGGGGACAGGGACCACAGATACGCAGTATTTT. Amino acids: CASSPGTGTTDTQYF.

The table lists this clone with a count of one. This specimen includes other DNA sequences encoding the same CDR3. The chain uses TRBV27 and TRBJ1-5; no clear D gene. Germline V gives CDR1 MNHEY, CDR2 SMNVEV (reference sequence). This CDR3 spans 13 amino acids. Trimming pared 5 bases from V and 0 bases from J, leaving 5 bases between. CDR3 region: CASSTYSNQPQHF. DNA for the CDR3: TGTGCCAGCAGTACTTATAGCAATCAGCCCCAGCATTTT.

The V gene is TRBV28, the J gene TRBJ1-5, with no clear D. The CDR3 sequence is 13 residues long. The V gene lost 5 bases and the J gene lost 8 bases, with 13 bases spanning the gap. Germline V gene sequence: CDR1 MDHEN, CDR2 SYDVKM. Here the CDR3 reads CASSPDLEKPQHF. The DNA for the CDR3 is TGTGCCAGCAGTCCCGACCTAGAGAAGCCCCAGCATTTT.

As DNA, the CDR3 is TGTGCCATCATGGAGGACAGGGGGCCCCACTATGGCTACACCTTC. This translates into CAIMEDRGPHYGYTF. The chain carries TRBV10-3 and TRBJ1-2; 11 positions agree with TRBD1. CDR3 size: 15 residues. Germline-derived CDR1 and CDR2 are ENHRY and SYGVKD. V shed 7 bases, J shed 3 bases, and the junction held 7 bases outside the gene matches.

This sequence joins TRBV4-2 and TRBJ2-1; 11 bases align to TRBD2. Losses at the gene ends were 4 bases for V and 7 bases for J; bases not matched to a gene: 12. The CDR3 is 17 amino acids. Germline CDR1 reads LGHNA; CDR2 reads YNFKEQ. Here the CDR3 reads CASSPDLSGGAGNEQFF. CDR3 bases: TGTGCCAGCAGCCCCGACCTTAGCGGGGGGGCCGGGAATGAGCAGTTCTTC.

The genes are TRBV6-6 and TRBJ1-5; perhaps TRBD1 as D (6 bases). Trimming cost V 6 bases and J 3 bases, with 18 bases left between them. CDR3 length: 16 residues. Germline loops: CDR1 MNHNY, CDR2 SVGAGI (reference sequence). CDR3: CASSSGTFGDNQPQHF. CDR3 DNA: TGTGCCAGCAGCTCCGGGACATTTGGGGACAATCAGCCCCAGCATTTT.

This clone was counted only a few times. CDR3 sequence reads: CASSLSGPQHF. In nucleotides, the CDR3 is TGTGCCAGTAGTCTTTCAGGGCCCCAGCATTTT. The rearrangement uses TRBV19 and TRBJ1-5; no definite D call. In germline, CDR1 is LNHDA, CDR2 SQIVND (reference sequence). The CDR3 is 11 residues long. V was shortened by 5 bases and J by 9 bases, with 8 bases between the two germline ends.

The CDR3 nucleotides read TGTGCCAGCAGTGCCGGGTGGCAAGAGACCCAGTACTTC. Translation gives CASSAGWQETQYF. The rearrangement uses TRBV2 and TRBJ2-5; D is ambiguous. Germline loops: CDR1 SNHLY, CDR2 FYNNEI. V dropped 4 bases and J dropped 2 bases, with 8 bases sitting between them. The CDR3 has 13 amino acids.

The gene calls are TRBV7-2 and TRBJ2-5, with 7 bases lining up with TRBD1. The CDR3 covers 14 residues. The germline CDR1 and CDR2 sequences are SGHTA and FQGNSA. V lost 5 bases to trimming and J lost 1 base; unmatched junction nucleotides: 4. The CDR3 sequence is CASSPDRSQETQYF. The CDR3 DNA follows: TGTGCCAGCAGCCCGGACAGGTCCCAAGAGACCCAGTACTTC.

This sequence joins TRBV2 and TRBJ2-1; D ambiguous. The CDR3 spans 14 residues. The V and J ends lost 3 bases and 1 base respectively, with 7 bases between them. Per germline, CDR1 SNHLY and CDR2 FYNNEI. The CDR3 spells CASSDYSSYNEQFF. The CDR3 DNA reads TGTGCCAGCAGTGATTACAGTTCCTACAATGAGCAGTTCTTC.

This clone was counted only a few times. V gene TRBV28 combines with J gene TRBJ2-7; 15 bases fit TRBD2. The CDR3 consists of 19 residues. After removal of 5 bases from V and 3 bases from J, the junction contained 14 bases not matched to a gene. Looked up from germline, CDR1 is MDHEN and CDR2 is SYDVKM. The CDR3 region is CASSASGLAGGRLLYEQYF. CDR3 in DNA: TGTGCCAGCAGTGCCTCGGGACTAGCGGGGGGCCGTCTCCTCTACGAGCAGTACTTC.

V is TRBV9 and J is TRBJ2-5, with TRBD2 identical over 13 bases. After removal of 2 bases from V and 5 bases from J, the junction contained 6 bases not matched to a gene. This CDR3 comprises 16 residues. Germline values: CDR1 SGDLS, CDR2 YYNGEE. DNA for the CDR3: TGTGCCAGCAGCGTCGGGACTAGCGGGGCTGGTGAGACCCAGTACTTC. The encoded protein is CASSVGTSGAGETQYF.

The chain joins TRBV2 to TRBJ2-1; 8 nucleotides match TRBD2. Germline assignment: CDR1 SNHLY and CDR2 FYNNEI. With V trimmed by 7 bases and J by 6 bases, 8 bases remained unmatched. The CDR3 loop spans 14 amino acids. CDR3 protein: CASMKAGEVNEQFF. CDR3 DNA: TGTGCCAGCATGAAAGCGGGGGAGGTCAATGAGCAGTTCTTC.

This chain connects TRBV7-2 to TRBJ2-5, with 10 positions matching TRBD2. CDR1 SGHTA and CDR2 FQGNSA come from the germline V gene. CDR3 length: 14 amino acids. V lost 6 bases and J lost 5; bases outside the gene matches: 6. The DNA of the CDR3 is TGTGCCAGCAGTCCAGCGGGGGGGCAGGAGACCCAGTACTTC. Amino acids: CASSPAGGQETQYF. The whole variable domain, filled in from reference TRBV7-2 and TRBJ2-5, reads GAGVSQSPSNKVTEKGKDVELRCDPISGHTALYWYRQSLGQGLEFLIYFQGNSAPDKSGLPSDRFSAERTGGSVSTLTIQRTQQEDSAVYLCASSPAGGQETQYFGPGTRLLVL.

The chain combines TRBV12-3 or TRBV12-4 with TRBJ1-1; D is unclear. Trimming shortened V by 7 bases and J by 0 bases, and 9 bases separated the two germline ends. This CDR3 has 13 residues. The CDR3 loop is CASTPGMNTEAFF. The CDR3 nucleotides are TGTGCCAGCACCCCGGGAATGAACACTGAAGCTTTCTTT.

The chain joins TRBV24-1 to TRBJ2-1, with TRBD1 identical over 10 bases. This CDR3 is 18 amino acids long. Germline values: CDR1 KGHDR, CDR2 SFDVKD. With V trimmed by 3 bases and J by 4 bases, 11 bases remained unmatched. CDR3 sequence: CATSDPRGDRGNYNEQFF. DNA for the CDR3: TGTGCCACCAGTGATCCACGGGGGGACAGGGGCAATTACAATGAGCAGTTCTTC.

The CDR3 sequence is CASSLTGAGETQYF. The CDR3 DNA follows: TGTGCCAGCAGCTTAACAGGGGCTGGGGAGACCCAGTACTTC. The chain combines TRBV5-4 with TRBJ2-5; 7 bases line up with TRBD1. With V trimmed by 2 bases and J by 5 bases, 6 bases remained unmatched. Germline CDR1 and CDR2: SGHNT and YYREEE (reference sequence). The CDR3 contains 14 residues.

J is TRBJ2-5 and V is TRBV11-2; 12 bases match TRBD2. Germline-derived CDR1 and CDR2 are SGHAT and FQNNGV. CDR3 length equals 16 residues. V was pared by 5 bases and J by 0 bases, with 4 bases of the junction left unmatched. Written as DNA, the CDR3 is TGTGCCAGCAGCCAAACTAGCGGGGGGTACCAAGAGACCCAGTACTTC. It yields the protein CASSQTSGGYQETQYF.

The chain recombines TRBV7-2 with TRBJ2-7; tentatively, D is TRBD2 (6 bases). Trimming pared 0 bases from V and 0 bases from J, leaving 9 bases between. The CDR3 totals 15 residues. In germline, CDR1 is SGHTA, CDR2 FQGNSA. CDR3 amino acids: CASSLAAGSSYEQYF. The DNA of the CDR3 is TGTGCCAGCAGCTTAGCCGCCGGGAGCTCCTACGAGCAGTACTTC.

V is TRBV28 and J is TRBJ2-5; D gene uncertain. Germline CDR1 reads MDHEN; CDR2 reads SYDVKM. CDR3 length equals 12 residues. Trimming cost V 5 bases and J 2 bases, with 6 bases left between them. CDR3 amino acids: CASSPPQETQYF. The DNA for the CDR3 is TGTGCCAGCAGTCCCCCACAAGAGACCCAGTACTTC.

This clone was seen only once. V usage is TRBV3-1 (or the pseudogene TRBV3-2) and J usage is TRBJ1-2; maybe TRBD1 (5 bases). The germline V gene encodes CDR1 LGHDT and CDR2 YNNKEL (reference sequence). V lost 1 base and J lost 4, with 16 bases in between. The CDR3 loop spans 16 amino acids. This chain's CDR3 is CASSQGSRAEGYGYTF. CDR3 in DNA: TGTGCCAGCAGCCAAGGAAGCAGGGCGGAGGGCTATGGCTACACCTTC.